This TCR beta chain is drawn from a study of cytomegalovirus exposure and HLA in healthy donors. In the PCR, 60 Vbeta and 13 Jbeta primers were used. The assay was immunoSEQ multiplex PCR, and TCRdb's table has in-frame clones only and misses some. The sample has 100,000 to 150,000 clones, roughly 75% seen once. The CDR3 spans 13 residues. The germline gives CDR1 GTSNPN, CDR2 SVGIG (reference sequence). V lost 5 bases and J 7 bases, leaving 15 bases between the germline ends. Input material: PBMCs. The J gene is TRBJ2-1, the V gene TRBV30, with D possibly TRBD2 on 5 matching bases. This sequence was found in a man aged 25 to 45 in good health and CMV-seropositive. DNA of the CDR3: TGTGCCTGGCAGACCGATCCGGGGAATGAGCAGTTCTTC. Translating it yields CAWQTDPGNEQFF.